The 20 T cell receptor beta chains below were found in one sample sequenced in a study of regulatory T cells in long-lasting Graves disease. Time point in this sample: newly diagnosed GD, antithyroid drugs for less than 3 months. PBMC-extracted RNA yielded the TCR library. Libraries of TCR beta came from iRepertoire HTBI primers plus Arm-PCR of CDR3 regions. From the multiplex PCR reads, TCRdb called clonotypes with MiXCR, one entry per CDR3 protein. The table records a few hundred thousand distinct CDR3 sequences, around 15% of them present only once. This sample also belongs to another study, concerning T cells in Graves' hyperthyroidism and ophthalmopathy.

The material was peripheral blood mononuclear cells (PBMCs), obtained at new diagnosis, from a patient treated with antithyroid drugs. These receptors were collected from a woman aged 50 to 65 with Graves disease.

This clonotype occurred many times. The chain has TRBV11-2 and TRBJ2-5; possibly TRBD1 for D (7 bases). Per the germline V gene, CDR1 is SGHAT and CDR2 is FQNNGV. There are 16 residues in the CDR3. V lost 5 bases to trimming and J lost 5 bases, with 21 bases between them. Here the CDR3 DNA reads TGTGCCAGCAGCACAAACCGGGACAGCCGGGGGGAGACCCAGTACTTC. The encoded protein is CASSTNRDSRGETQYF.

This clonotype was seen at least ten times. V gene TRBV28 combines with J gene TRBJ2-3; D may be TRBD1 (7 bases). Trimming took 4 bases from V and 4 from J, leaving 12 bases between them. Germline CDR1 and CDR2: MDHEN and SYDVKM. CDR3 length: 14 residues. The chain's CDR3 is CASSSTGEADTQYF. CDR3 nucleotide sequence: TGTGCCAGCAGTTCCACAGGGGAGGCAGATACGCAGTATTTT.

This clonotype was seen many times. This rearrangement joins TRBV29-1 to TRBJ2-6, with D possibly called TRBD1 or TRBD2 (6 bases each). Germline values: CDR1 SQVTM, CDR2 ANQGSEA. Trimming took 2 bases from V and 2 from J, leaving 13 bases between them. The CDR3 contains 16 residues. The DNA for the CDR3 is TGCAGCGTTGAATCACAGGGACTTACTGGGGCCAACGTCCTGACTTTC. Protein sequence: CSVESQGLTGANVLTF. The full variable domain, in which reference TRBV29-1 and TRBJ2-6 provide the parts outside the CDR3, is SAVISQKPSRDICQRGTSLTIQCQVDSQVTMMFWYRQQPGQSLTLIATANQGSEATYESGFVIDKFPISRPNLTFSTLTVSNMSPEDSSIYLCSVESQGLTGANVLTFGAGSRLTVL.

The chain recombines TRBV19 with TRBJ2-1, with 7 bases that match TRBD1. After removal of 7 bases from V and 4 bases from J, the junction contained 4 bases not matched to a gene. The CDR3 extends over 13 amino acids. Looked up from germline, CDR1 is LNHDA and CDR2 is SQIVND (reference sequence). CDR3 bases: TGTGCCAGTACCGGACAGGAGTACAATGAGCAGTTCTTC. Translated: CASTGQEYNEQFF.

This clonotype was picked up a small number of times. This chain joins TRBV28 and TRBJ2-7; D may match TRBD1 or TRBD2 (5 bases each). This CDR3 comprises 12 residues. The V end lost 5 bases, the J end lost 6 bases, and 11 bases lay between the germline ends. Looked up from germline, CDR1 is MDHEN and CDR2 is SYDVKM. The CDR3 loop reads CASSPGSFEQYF. The CDR3 nucleotides read TGTGCCAGCAGTCCAGGGAGCTTCGAGCAGTACTTC.

This clonotype has ten or more counts. The CDR3 sequence is CASRKTGSYGYTF. CDR3 nucleotides: TGTGCCAGCAGAAAGACAGGTTCCTATGGCTACACCTTC. The chain uses TRBV12-3 or TRBV12-4 and TRBJ1-2, with D perhaps TRBD1 (6 bases). CDR3 length: 13 amino acids. V dropped 6 bases and J dropped 4 bases, with 12 bases sitting between them.

Concerning this clonotype itself: This probably arose from a read error, given a far larger clone one base away. The chain joins TRBV5-5 to TRBJ2-1, with no clear D. The CDR3 is made up of 15 amino acids. Germline loops: CDR1 SGHKS, CDR2 YYEKEE (reference sequence). CDR3 residues: CASTPSESSYNEQLF. The CDR3 DNA follows: TGTGCCAGCACCCCATCGGAAAGCTCCTACAATGAGCAGCTCTTC.

The sample holds a few counts of this clonotype. CDR3 bases: TGTGCCAGCAGCTATAGCGGGAGGGCCCTTAATGAGCAGTTCTTC. It is translated as CASSYSGRALNEQFF. The chain employs TRBV7-2 and TRBJ2-1; 11 nucleotides align to TRBD2. The CDR3 totals 15 residues. The germline V gene has CDR1 SGHTA and CDR2 FQGNSA. V trimming: 4 bases; J trimming: 7 bases; junction bases outside the gene matches: 6.

This clonotype has ten or more counts. The gene calls are TRBV2 and TRBJ1-1; 9 nucleotides match TRBD1. Germline V gene lookup returns CDR1 SNHLY and CDR2 FYNNEI. V lost 4 bases to trimming and J lost 0 bases; unmatched junction nucleotides: 3. This CDR3 comprises 15 residues. The CDR3 region is CASSGQGVMNTEAFF. CDR3 nucleotides: TGTGCCAGCAGTGGACAGGGGGTCATGAACACTGAAGCTTTCTTT.

Comments on this clonotype: This may come from a read error, since a much larger clone is one base off. The chain has TRBV20-1 and TRBJ2-1; TRBD2 matches at 8 bases. There are 13 residues in the CDR3. With 4 bases clipped from V and 10 bases from J, the junction kept 9 bases outside the gene matches. CDR1 DFQATT and CDR2 SNEGSKA come from the germline V gene (reference sequence). The CDR3 DNA is TGCAGTGCTAAACGGGAGGGTCCCTACGAGCAGTTCTTC. Its translation: CSAKREGPYEQFF.

This clonotype was counted many times. V is TRBV7-9 and J is TRBJ2-3, with 12 bases identical to TRBD2. The V gene end was trimmed by 1 base and the J gene end by 9 bases; junction bases not matched to a gene: 5. The CDR3 spans 15 residues. Germline V gene lookup returns CDR1 SEHNR and CDR2 FQNEAQ (reference sequence). This CDR3 reads CASSLGLAGADTQYF. The CDR3 coding sequence is TGTGCCAGCAGCTTAGGACTAGCGGGAGCCGACACGCAGTATTTT.

This clonotype was seen at least ten times. This chain connects TRBV2 to TRBJ1-5; a weak D match, TRBD1 (6 bases). The CDR3 has 14 residues. Germline V CDR1 and CDR2: SNHLY, FYNNEI. The V gene lost 7 bases and the J gene lost 5 bases, with 15 bases spanning the gap. CDR3 bases: TGTGCCAGCACGGGTGAACAGGGTCATCAGCCCCAGCATTTT. Translation gives CASTGEQGHQPQHF.

V gene TRBV3-1 combines with J gene TRBJ2-7, with D possibly being TRBD1 or TRBD2 (5 bases each). The CDR3 is 16 amino acids. Germline V gene data show CDR1 as LGHDT and CDR2 as YNNKEL (reference sequence). V gave up 0 bases and J gave up 5 bases, with 17 bases separating them. CDR3 residues: CASSQEGVAGYHEQYF. The CDR3 DNA follows: TGTGCCAGCAGCCAAGAGGGGGTGGCAGGGTACCACGAGCAGTACTTC.

This clonotype has more than one count but fewer than ten. One end of the junction does not line up with germline, which may come from a read error. The CDR3 DNA is TGTGCCAGCAGCGTAGAAGGGACTAGCATAGATACGCAGTATTTT. It yields the protein CASSVEGTSIDTQYF. This chain joins TRBV9 and TRBJ2-3; 9 positions match TRBD2. Germline V gives CDR1 SGDLS, CDR2 YYNGEE. This CDR3 contains 15 residues.

As for this clonotype: One end of the junction fails to match germline, which may point to a read error. This rearrangement joins TRBV2 to TRBJ2-1; weak D call: TRBD2 (5 bases). CDR3 size: 17 residues. Germline V CDR1 and CDR2: SNHLY, FYNNEI. The CDR3 sequence is CTSSEAPVLGRYNEQFF. In nucleotides, the CDR3 is TGTACCAGCAGTGAGGCCCCGGTACTAGGCAGATACAATGAGCAGTTCTTC.

This chain uses TRBV6-1 with TRBJ1-6, with D possibly matching TRBD1 (6 bases). CDR3 length equals 16 residues. Germline V gene data show CDR1 as MNHNS and CDR2 as SASEGT. Trimming stripped 6 bases from V and 7 bases from J, with 19 bases between. In DNA form, the CDR3 reads TGTGCCAGCAGCAACCCGGGGGGGCAGGGGAATTCACCCCTCCACTTT. Translation: CASSNPGGQGNSPLHF.

At least ten counts were recorded for this clonotype. This chain connects TRBV29-1 to TRBJ1-1; a weak D match, TRBD1 (6 bases). From germline, CDR1 is SQVTM and CDR2 ANQGSEA. The ends were cut back, 1 base at V and 4 bases at J, with 16 bases in the middle. This CDR3 has 15 amino acids. The CDR3 DNA reads as TGCAGCGTTGAAGCTCTTACAGACAGGAGCACTGAAGCTTTCTTT. Its protein product is CSVEALTDRSTEAFF.

J is TRBJ1-2 and V is TRBV10-3; TRBD1 agrees at 7 bases. The CDR3 totals 16 residues. Germline V CDR1 and CDR2: ENHRY, SYGVKD. J was trimmed by 0 bases and V by 6 bases; bases with no gene match: 10. Here the CDR3 reads CAISPRGGQSNYGYTF. DNA of the CDR3: TGTGCCATCAGCCCTAGGGGGGGACAGTCTAACTATGGCTACACCTTC.

The CDR3 spells CSVENYGEGAEWETQYF. CDR3 coding DNA: TGCAGCGTTGAGAATTATGGCGAAGGGGCCGAGTGGGAGACCCAGTACTTC. The chain uses TRBV29-1 and TRBJ2-5, with D possibly TRBD1 on 5 matching bases. This CDR3 is 17 amino acids long. The V end lost 3 bases, the J end lost 5 bases, and 25 bases lay between the germline ends. Germline V CDR1 and CDR2: SQVTM, ANQGSEA.

The table lists this clonotype with a few counts. The J gene is TRBJ2-1, the V gene TRBV20-1; the D is unclear. Trimming took 1 base from V and 4 from J, leaving 11 bases between them. Germline V gene lookup returns CDR1 DFQATT and CDR2 SNEGSKA (reference sequence). CDR3 size: 14 residues. CDR3 DNA: TGCAGTGCTAGAGGGGAAATTGCATACAATGAGCAGTTCTTC. It codes for CSARGEIAYNEQFF.